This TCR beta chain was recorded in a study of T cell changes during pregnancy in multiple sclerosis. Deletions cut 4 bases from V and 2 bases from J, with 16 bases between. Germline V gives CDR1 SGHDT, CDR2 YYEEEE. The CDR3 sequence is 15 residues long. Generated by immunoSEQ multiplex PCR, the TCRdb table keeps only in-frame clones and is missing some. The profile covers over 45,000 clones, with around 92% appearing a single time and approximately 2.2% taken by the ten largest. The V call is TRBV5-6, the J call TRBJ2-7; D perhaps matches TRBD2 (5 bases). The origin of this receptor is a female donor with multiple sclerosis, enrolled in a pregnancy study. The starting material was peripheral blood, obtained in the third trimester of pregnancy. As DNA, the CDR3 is TGTGCCAGCAGCCCTTCACAGTTGCGGGCCTACGAGCAGTACTTC. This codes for CASSPSQLRAYEQYF.